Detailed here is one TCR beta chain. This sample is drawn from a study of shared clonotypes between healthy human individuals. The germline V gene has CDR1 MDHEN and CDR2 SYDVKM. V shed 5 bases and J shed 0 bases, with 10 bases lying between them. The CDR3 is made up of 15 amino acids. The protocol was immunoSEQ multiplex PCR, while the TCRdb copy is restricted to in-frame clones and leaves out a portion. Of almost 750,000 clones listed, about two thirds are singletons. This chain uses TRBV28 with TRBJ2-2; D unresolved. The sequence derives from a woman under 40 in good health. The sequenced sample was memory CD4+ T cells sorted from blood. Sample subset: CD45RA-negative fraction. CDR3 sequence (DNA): TGTGCCAGCAGTAGTCCAGAACCGAACACCGGGGAGCTGTTTTTT. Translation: CASSSPEPNTGELFF.